This T cell receptor (beta chain) was sequenced during a study of cytomegalovirus exposure and HLA in healthy donors. Vbeta (60) and Jbeta (13) primers were used in the PCR. Measured with immunoSEQ multiplex PCR; TCRdb has only the in-frame clones, and not every one. The table lists 200,000 to 250,000 clones, roughly 82% of them singletons. Findings of the study overall: A link between a missense DCLRE1C variant and TCR beta V- and J-gene trimming emerged from a later analysis.

For this clone: Its target is unknown.

The CDR3 is 15 amino acids. V was trimmed by 6 bases and J by 2 bases, leaving 13 bases between them. CDR1 SNHLY and CDR2 FYNNEI come from the germline V gene. Sequencing was done on a sample of PBMCs. The chain combines TRBV2 with TRBJ1-4; D is unresolved. This receptor was obtained from a woman in her thirties or forties in good health and CMV-seropositive. The CDR3 coding sequence is TGTGCCAGCAGAGCTACGACTGGGACTAATGAAAAACTGTTTTTT. It translates to CASRATTGTNEKLFF.